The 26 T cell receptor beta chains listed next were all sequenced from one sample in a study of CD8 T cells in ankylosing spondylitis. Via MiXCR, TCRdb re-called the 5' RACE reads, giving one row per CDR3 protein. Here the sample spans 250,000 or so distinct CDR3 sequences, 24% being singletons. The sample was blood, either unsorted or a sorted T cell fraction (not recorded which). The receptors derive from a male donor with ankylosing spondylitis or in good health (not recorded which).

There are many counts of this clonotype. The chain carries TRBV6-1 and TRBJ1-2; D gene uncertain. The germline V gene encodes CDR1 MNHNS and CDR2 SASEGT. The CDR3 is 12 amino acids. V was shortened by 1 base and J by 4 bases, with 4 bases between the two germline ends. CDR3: CASSEEGYGYTF. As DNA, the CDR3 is TGTGCCAGCAGTGAAGAAGGCTATGGCTACACCTTC.

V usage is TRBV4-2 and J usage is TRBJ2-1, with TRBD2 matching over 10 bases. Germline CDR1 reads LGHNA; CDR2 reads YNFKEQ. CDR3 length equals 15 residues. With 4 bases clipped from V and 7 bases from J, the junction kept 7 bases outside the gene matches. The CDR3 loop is CASSLIAGGPNEQFF. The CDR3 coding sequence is TGTGCCAGCAGCCTAATAGCGGGGGGTCCGAATGAGCAGTTCTTC.

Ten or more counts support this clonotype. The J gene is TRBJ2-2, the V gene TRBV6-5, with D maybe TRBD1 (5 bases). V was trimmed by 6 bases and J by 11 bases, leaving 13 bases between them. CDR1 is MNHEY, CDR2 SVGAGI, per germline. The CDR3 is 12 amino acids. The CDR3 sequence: CASRSGYGELFF. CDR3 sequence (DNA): TGTGCCAGCAGATCAGGGTACGGAGAGCTGTTTTTT.

Written as DNA, the CDR3 is TGTGCCACTCAACAGCGGGGGGCCCTGGAGACCCAGTACTTC. It yields the protein CATQQRGALETQYF. The V gene is TRBV3-1, the J gene TRBJ2-5; 9 nucleotides align to TRBD2. The V segment lost 10 bases and the J segment 5 bases; nucleotides outside the gene matches: 11. Per germline, CDR1 LGHDT and CDR2 YNNKEL (reference sequence). The CDR3 has 14 residues.

CDR3 nucleotide sequence: TGTGCCACCAGCGGACTTCGAGGGGACCCTGAAGCTTTCTTT. Translating it yields CATSGLRGDPEAFF. V and J are TRBV15 and TRBJ1-1; tentatively, D is TRBD1 (5 bases). The CDR3 covers 14 residues. CDR1 and CDR2 from the germline V gene are LNHNV and YYDKDF (reference sequence). Trimming took 5 bases from V and 6 from J, leaving 16 bases between them.

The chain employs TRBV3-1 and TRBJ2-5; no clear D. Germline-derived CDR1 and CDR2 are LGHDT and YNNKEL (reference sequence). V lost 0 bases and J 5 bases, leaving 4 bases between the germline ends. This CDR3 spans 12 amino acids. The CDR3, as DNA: TGTGCCAGCAGCCAAGACGGCGAGACCCAGTACTTC. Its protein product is CASSQDGETQYF.

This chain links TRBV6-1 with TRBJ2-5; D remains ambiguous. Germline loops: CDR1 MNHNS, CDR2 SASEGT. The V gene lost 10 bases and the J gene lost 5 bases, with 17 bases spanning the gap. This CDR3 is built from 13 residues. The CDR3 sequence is CATSLGSWETQYF. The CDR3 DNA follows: TGTGCCACATCTCTCGGCAGTTGGGAGACCCAGTACTTC.

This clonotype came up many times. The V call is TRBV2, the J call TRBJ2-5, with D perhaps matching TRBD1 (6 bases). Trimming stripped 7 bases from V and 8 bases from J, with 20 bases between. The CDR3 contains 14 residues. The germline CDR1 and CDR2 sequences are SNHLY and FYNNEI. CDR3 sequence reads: CASTLQGLSRTQYF. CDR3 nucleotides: TGTGCCAGCACCTTACAGGGTTTAAGTCGAACCCAGTACTTC.

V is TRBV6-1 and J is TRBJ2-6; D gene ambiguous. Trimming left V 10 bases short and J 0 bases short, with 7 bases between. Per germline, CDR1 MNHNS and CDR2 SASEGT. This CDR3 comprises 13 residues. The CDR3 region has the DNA TGTGCCACCCTAAGCTCTGGGGCCAACGTCCTGACTTTC. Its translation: CATLSSGANVLTF.

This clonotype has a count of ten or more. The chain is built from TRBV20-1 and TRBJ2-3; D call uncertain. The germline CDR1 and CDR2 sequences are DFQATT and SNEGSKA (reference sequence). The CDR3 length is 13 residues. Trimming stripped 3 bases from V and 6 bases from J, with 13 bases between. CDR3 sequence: CSASLTVADTQYF. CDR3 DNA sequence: TGCAGTGCTAGTCTAACGGTGGCGGATACGCAGTATTTT.

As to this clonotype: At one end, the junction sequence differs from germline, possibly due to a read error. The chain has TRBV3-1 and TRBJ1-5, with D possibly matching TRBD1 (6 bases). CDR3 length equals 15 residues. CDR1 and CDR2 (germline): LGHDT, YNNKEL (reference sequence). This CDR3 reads CACSQGHRGNQPQHF. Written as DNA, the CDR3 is TGTGCCTGCAGCCAAGGACACAGGGGCAATCAGCCCCAGCATTTT.

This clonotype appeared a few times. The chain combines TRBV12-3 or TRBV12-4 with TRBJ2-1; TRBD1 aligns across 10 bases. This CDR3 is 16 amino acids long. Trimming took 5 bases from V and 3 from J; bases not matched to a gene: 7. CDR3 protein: CASSAGTGEGYNEQFF. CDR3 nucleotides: TGTGCCAGCAGTGCCGGGACAGGGGAGGGCTACAATGAGCAGTTCTTC.

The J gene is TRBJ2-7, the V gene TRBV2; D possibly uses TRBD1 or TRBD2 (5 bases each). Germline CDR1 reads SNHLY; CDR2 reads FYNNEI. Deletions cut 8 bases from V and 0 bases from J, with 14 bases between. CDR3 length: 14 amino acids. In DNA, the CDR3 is TGTGCCAGCGGGACCGGGACGGCCTCCTACGAGCAGTACTTC. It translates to CASGTGTASYEQYF.

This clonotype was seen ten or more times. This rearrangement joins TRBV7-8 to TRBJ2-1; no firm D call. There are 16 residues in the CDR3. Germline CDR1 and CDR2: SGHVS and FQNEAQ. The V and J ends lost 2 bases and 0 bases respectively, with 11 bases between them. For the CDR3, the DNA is TGTGCCAGCAGCTTACTTGGTTCTAGCTCCTACAATGAGCAGTTCTTC. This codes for CASSLLGSSSYNEQFF.

CDR3 sequence: CASSASEGGRNEQFF. DNA of the CDR3: TGTGCCAGCAGCGCCTCGGAGGGGGGAAGGAATGAGCAGTTCTTC. The chain recombines TRBV2 with TRBJ2-1, with D perhaps matching TRBD1 or TRBD2 (6 bases each). From germline, CDR1 is SNHLY and CDR2 FYNNEI. Trimming left V 6 bases short and J 7 bases short, with 19 bases between. This CDR3 has 15 residues.

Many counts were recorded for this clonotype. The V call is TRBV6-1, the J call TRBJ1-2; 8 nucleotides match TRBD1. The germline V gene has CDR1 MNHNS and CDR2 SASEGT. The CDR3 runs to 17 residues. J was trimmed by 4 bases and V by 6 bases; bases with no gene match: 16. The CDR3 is CASSRNGQGGKFYGYTF. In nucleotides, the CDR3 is TGTGCCAGCAGCCGGAACGGACAGGGAGGGAAATTCTATGGCTACACCTTC.

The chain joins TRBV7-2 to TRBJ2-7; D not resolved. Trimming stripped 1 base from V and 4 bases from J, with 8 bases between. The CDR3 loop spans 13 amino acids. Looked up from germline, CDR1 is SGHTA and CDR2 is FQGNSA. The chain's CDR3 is CASSLVVLYEQYF. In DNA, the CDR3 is TGTGCCAGCAGCTTAGTCGTTCTTTACGAGCAGTACTTC. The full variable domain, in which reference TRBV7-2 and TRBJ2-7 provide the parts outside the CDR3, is GAGVSQSPSNKVTEKGKDVELRCDPISGHTALYWYRQSLGQGLEFLIYFQGNSAPDKSGLPSDRFSAERTGGSVSTLTIQRTQQEDSAVYLCASSLVVLYEQYFGPGTRLTVT.

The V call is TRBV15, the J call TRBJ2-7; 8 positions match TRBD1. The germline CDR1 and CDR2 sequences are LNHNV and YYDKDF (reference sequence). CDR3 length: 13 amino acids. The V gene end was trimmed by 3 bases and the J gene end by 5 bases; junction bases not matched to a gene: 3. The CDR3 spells CATSSWTGHEQYF. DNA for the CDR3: TGTGCCACCAGCAGCTGGACAGGGCACGAGCAGTACTTC.

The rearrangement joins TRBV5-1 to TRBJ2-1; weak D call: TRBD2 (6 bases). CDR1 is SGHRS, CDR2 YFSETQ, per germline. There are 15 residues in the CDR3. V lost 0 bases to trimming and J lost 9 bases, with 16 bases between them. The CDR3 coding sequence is TGCGCCAGCAGCTTGGGACTCGCCGACGGGGGTGAGCAGTTCTTC. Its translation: CASSLGLADGGEQFF.

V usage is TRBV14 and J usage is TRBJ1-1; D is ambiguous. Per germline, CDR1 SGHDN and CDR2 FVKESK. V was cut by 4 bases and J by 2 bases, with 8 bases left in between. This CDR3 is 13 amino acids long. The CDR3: CASSLRKNTEAFF. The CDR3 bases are TGTGCCAGCAGCCTCAGGAAAAACACTGAAGCTTTCTTT.

The CDR3: CASSAQGDQPQHF. DNA of the CDR3: TGTGCCAGCAGCGCACAGGGAGATCAGCCCCAGCATTTT. The J gene is TRBJ1-5, the V gene TRBV7-3; D is perhaps TRBD1 (6 bases). The length of the CDR3 is 13 residues. V lost 5 bases to trimming and J lost 5 bases, with 10 bases between them. Germline V CDR1 and CDR2: SGHTA, FQGTGA.

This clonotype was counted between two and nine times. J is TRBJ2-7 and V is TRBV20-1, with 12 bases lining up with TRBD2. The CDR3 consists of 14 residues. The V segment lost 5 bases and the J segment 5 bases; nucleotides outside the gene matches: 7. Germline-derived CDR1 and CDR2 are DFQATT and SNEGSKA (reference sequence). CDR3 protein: CSAPPSGGAHEQYF. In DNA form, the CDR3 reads TGCAGTGCTCCACCTAGCGGGGGGGCCCACGAGCAGTACTTC.

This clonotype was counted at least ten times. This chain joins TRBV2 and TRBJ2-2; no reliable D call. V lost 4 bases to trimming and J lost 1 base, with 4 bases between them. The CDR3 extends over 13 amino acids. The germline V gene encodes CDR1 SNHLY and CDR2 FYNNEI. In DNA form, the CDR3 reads TGTGCCAGCAGTGGTGAGAACACCGGGGAGCTGTTTTTT. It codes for CASSGENTGELFF.

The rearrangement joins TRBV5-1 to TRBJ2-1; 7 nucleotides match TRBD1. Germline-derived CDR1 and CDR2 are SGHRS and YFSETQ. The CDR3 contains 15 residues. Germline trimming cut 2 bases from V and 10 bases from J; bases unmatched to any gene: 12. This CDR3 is CASSFQKGAGGEQFF. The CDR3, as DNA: TGCGCCAGCAGCTTCCAAAAGGGGGCAGGAGGCGAGCAGTTCTTC.

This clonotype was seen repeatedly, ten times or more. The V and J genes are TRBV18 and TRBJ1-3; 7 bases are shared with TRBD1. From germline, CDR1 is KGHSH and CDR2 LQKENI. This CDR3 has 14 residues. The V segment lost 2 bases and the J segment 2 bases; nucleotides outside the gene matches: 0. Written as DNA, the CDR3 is TGTGCCAGCTCACCAGGGACAGCTGGAAACACCATATATTTT. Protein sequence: CASSPGTAGNTIYF.

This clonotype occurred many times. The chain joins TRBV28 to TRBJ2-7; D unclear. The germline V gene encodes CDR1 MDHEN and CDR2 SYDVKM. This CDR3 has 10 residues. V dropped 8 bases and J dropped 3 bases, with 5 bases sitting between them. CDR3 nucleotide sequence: TGTGCCAGCGGTGTCTACGAGCAGTACTTC. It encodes CASGVYEQYF.